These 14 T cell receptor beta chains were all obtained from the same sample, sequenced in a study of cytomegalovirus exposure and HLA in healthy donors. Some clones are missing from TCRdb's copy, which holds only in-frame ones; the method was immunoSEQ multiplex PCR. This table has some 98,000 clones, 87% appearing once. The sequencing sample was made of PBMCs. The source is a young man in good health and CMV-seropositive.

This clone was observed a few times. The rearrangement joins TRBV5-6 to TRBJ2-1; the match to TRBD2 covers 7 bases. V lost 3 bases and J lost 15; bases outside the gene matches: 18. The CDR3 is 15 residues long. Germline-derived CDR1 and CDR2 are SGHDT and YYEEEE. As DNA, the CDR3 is TGTGCCAGCAGCTCCGGGACTATCTCTTCAAGAACGCGGTTCTTC. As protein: CASSSGTISSRTRFF.

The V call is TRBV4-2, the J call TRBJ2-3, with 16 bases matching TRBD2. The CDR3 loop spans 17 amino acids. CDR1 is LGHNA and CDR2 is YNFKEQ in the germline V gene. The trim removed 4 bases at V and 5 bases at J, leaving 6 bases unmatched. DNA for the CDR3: TGTGCCAGCAGCCTGGGACTAGCGGGGGGGCTGGTAGATACGCAGTATTTT. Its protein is CASSLGLAGGLVDTQYF.

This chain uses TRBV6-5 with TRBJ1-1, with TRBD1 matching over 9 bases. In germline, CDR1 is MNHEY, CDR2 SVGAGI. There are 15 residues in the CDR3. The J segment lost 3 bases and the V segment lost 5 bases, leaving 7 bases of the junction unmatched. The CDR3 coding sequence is TGTGCCAGCAGTGCAAAACAGGGGGCTCACACTGAAGCTTTCTTT. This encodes CASSAKQGAHTEAFF.

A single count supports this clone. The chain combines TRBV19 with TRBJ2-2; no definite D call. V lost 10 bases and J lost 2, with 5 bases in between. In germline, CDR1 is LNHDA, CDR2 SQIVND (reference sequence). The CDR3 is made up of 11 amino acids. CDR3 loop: CATSNTGELFF. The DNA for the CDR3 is TGTGCCACCTCTAACACCGGGGAGCTGTTTTTT.

The chain's CDR3 is CASSPGSGANVLTF. CDR3 DNA sequence: TGTGCCAGCAGCCCGGGCTCTGGGGCCAACGTCCTGACTTTC. This chain joins TRBV6-1 and TRBJ2-6; D is ambiguous. Germline V gene sequence: CDR1 MNHNS, CDR2 SASEGT. The V end lost 6 bases, the J end lost 0 bases, and 6 bases lay between the germline ends. The length of the CDR3 is 14 residues.

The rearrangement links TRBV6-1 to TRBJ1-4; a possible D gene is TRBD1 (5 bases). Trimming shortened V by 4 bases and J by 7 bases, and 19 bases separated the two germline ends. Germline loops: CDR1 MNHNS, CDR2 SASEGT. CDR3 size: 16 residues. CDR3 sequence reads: CASSGFRSGRGEKLFF. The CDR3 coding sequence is TGTGCCAGCAGTGGATTCCGTTCCGGAAGGGGTGAAAAACTGTTTTTT.

CDR3 sequence (DNA): TGTGCCAGCAGTGAAGCCATGGGACAGAGCTACGAGCAGTACTTC. Protein product: CASSEAMGQSYEQYF. The V gene is TRBV6-1, the J gene TRBJ2-7, with 7 bases that match TRBD1. Germline CDR1 reads MNHNS; CDR2 reads SASEGT. With V trimmed by 0 bases and J by 3 bases, 5 bases remained unmatched. This CDR3 has 15 residues.

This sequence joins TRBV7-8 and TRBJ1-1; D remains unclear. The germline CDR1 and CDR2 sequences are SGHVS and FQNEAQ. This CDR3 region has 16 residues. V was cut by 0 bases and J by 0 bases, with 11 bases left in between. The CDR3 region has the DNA TGTGCCAGCAGCTTAGCGCGTCGGGTCCTGAACACTGAAGCTTTCTTT. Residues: CASSLARRVLNTEAFF.

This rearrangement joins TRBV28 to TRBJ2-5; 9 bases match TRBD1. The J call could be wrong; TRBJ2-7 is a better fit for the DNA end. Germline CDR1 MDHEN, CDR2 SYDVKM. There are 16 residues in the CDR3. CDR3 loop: CASSKAGQGSEYEQYF. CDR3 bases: TGTGCCAGCAGTAAAGCGGGACAGGGTTCCGAGTACGAGCAGTACTTC.

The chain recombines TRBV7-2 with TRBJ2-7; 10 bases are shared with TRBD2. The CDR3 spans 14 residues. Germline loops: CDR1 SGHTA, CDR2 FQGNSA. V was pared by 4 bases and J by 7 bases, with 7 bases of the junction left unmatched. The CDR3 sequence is CASSSSGGIGEQYF. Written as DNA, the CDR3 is TGTGCCAGCAGCTCTAGCGGGGGAATAGGGGAGCAGTACTTC.

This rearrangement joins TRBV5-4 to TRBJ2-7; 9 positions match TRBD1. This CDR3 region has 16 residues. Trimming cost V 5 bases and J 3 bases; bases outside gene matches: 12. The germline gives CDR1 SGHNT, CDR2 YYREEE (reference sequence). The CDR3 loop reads CASSIDGQGLLYEQYF. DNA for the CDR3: TGTGCCAGCAGTATAGATGGACAGGGGCTTCTCTACGAGCAGTACTTC.

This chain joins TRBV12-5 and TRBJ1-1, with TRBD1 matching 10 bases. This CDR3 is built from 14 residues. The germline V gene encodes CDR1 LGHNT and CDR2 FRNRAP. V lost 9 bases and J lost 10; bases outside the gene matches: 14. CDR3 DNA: TGTGCTAGCAGCCGCGGGACAGGGGCCGGGCGAGCTTTCTTT. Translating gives CASSRGTGAGRAFF.

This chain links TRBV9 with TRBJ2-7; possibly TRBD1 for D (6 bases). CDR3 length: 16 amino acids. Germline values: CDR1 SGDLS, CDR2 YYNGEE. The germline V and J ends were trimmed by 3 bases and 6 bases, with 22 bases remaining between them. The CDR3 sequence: CASSGPGDTHPIEQYF. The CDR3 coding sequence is TGTGCCAGCAGCGGACCCGGGGACACACATCCTATCGAGCAGTACTTC.

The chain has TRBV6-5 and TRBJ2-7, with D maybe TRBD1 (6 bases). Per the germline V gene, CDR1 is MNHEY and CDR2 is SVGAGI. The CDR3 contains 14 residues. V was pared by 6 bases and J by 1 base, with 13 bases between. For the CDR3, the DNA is TGTGCCAGCAGCTATGGACAGAGATCCTACGAGCAGTACTTC. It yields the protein CASSYGQRSYEQYF.